This T cell receptor beta chain was recorded in a study of cytomegalovirus exposure and HLA in healthy donors. Turning to this clone: Its antigen is unknown. One junction end disagrees with the germline gene, perhaps due to a read error.

With 60 Vbeta and 13 Jbeta primers, the PCR was carried out. Measured with immunoSEQ multiplex PCR; TCRdb has only the in-frame clones, and not every one. The sample consists of fewer than 150,000 clones, 78% of them appearing once. General study results and limits: Associated with cytomegalovirus, according to the listing, were 150 to 200 TCR beta chains.

The CDR3 runs 13 residues. CDR1 and CDR2 from the germline V gene are LNHDA and SQIVND (reference sequence). This receptor was identified in a male donor in good health and CMV-seronegative. V is TRBV19 and J is TRBJ2-7; no clear D. The sample was PBMCs. CDR3 DNA sequence: TGTGCCAGTAGTATGGGTCTTCAGGCCCTTCACCACTTC. The encoded protein is CASSMGLQALHHF.